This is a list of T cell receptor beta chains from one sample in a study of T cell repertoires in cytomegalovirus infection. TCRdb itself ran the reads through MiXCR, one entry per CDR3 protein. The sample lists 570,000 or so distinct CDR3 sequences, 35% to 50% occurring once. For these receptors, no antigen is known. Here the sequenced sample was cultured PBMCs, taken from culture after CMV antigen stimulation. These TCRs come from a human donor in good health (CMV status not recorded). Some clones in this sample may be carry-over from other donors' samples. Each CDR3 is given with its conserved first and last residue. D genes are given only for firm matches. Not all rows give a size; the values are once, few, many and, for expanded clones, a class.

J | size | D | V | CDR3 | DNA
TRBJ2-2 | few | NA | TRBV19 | CASSIRRAPNTGELFF | TGTGCCAGTAGTATCCGCAGGGCACCGAACACCGGGGAGCTGTTTTTT
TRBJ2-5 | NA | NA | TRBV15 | CATSREGVGGTQYF | TGTGCCACCAGCAGAGAGGGGGTTGGTGGGACCCAGTACTTC
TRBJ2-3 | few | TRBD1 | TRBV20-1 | CSAEGAADTQYF | TGCAGTGCCGAGGGGGCGGCAGATACGCAGTATTTT
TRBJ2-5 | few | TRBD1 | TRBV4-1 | CASSQAGQGRETQYF | TGCGCCAGCAGCCAAGCGGGACAGGGGAGAGAGACCCAGTACTTC
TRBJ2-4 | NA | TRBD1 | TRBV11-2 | CASSSWTGENIQYF | TGTGCCAGCAGCTCGTGGACAGGGGAAAACATTCAGTACTTC
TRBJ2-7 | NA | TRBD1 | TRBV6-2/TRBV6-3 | CASTKRGTGIYEQYF | TGTGCCAGCACCAAACGTGGGACAGGGATCTACGAGCAGTACTTC
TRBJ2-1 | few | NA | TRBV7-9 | CASSQDEQFF | TGTGCCAGCAGCCAGGATGAGCAGTTCTTC
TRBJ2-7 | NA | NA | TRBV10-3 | CAIRSGTNSPYEQYF | TGTGCCATCAGATCCGGGACCAACAGCCCCTACGAGCAGTACTTC
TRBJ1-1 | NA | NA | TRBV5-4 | CASRNSSNTEAFF | TGTGCCAGCCGGAACAGCTCGAACACTGAAGCTTTCTTT
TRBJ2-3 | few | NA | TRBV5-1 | CASSGGQVTDTQYF | TGCGCCAGCAGCGGAGGGCAGGTCACAGATACGCAGTATTTT
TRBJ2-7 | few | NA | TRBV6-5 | CASSGTGGYEQYF | TGTGCCAGCAGTGGGACGGGCGGCTACGAGCAGTACTTC
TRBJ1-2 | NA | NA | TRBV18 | CASSRPQGRPTQNGYTF | TGTGCCAGCTCACGCCCACAGGGCCGACCAACTCAGAATGGCTACACCTTC
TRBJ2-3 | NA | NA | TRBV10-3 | CAIRDQDINTDTQYF | TGTGCCATCAGGGATCAGGACATAAACACAGATACGCAGTATTTT
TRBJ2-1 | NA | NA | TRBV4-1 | CASSSRTQSQFF | TGCGCCAGCAGCTCACGGACCCAGTCGCAGTTCTTC
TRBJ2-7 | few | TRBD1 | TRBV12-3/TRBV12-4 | CASSNYRDRGYEQYF | TGTGCCAGCAGCAACTACCGGGACAGGGGCTACGAGCAGTACTTC
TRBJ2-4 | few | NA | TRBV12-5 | CASGLAYNHIQYF | TGTGCTAGTGGTTTGGCCTACAATCACATTCAGTACTTC
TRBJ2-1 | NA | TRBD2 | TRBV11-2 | CASSLAAAGSSYNEQFF | TGTGCCAGCAGCTTGGCCGCAGCGGGGAGTTCCTACAATGAGCAGTTCTTC
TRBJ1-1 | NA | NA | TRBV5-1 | CASSLAAGGITEAFF | TGCGCCAGCAGCTTGGCCGCGGGAGGGATCACTGAAGCTTTCTTT
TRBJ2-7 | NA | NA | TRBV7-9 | CASTAQDEQYF | TGTGCCAGCACCGCACAGGATGAGCAGTACTTC
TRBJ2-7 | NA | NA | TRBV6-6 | CASTGATYEQYF | TGTGCCAGCACTGGGGCGACCTACGAGCAGTACTTC
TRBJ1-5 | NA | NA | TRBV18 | CASSPAKDVGNQPQHF | TGTGCCAGCTCACCAGCCAAGGACGTGGGTAATCAGCCCCAGCATTTT
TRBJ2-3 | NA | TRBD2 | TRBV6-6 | CASSYSLAGATDTQYF | TGTGCCAGCAGTTACTCCCTAGCGGGGGCCACAGATACGCAGTATTTT
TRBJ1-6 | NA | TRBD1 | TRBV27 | CASSFSGTGDTLHF | TGTGCCAGCAGTTTCTCCGGGACAGGGGACACCCTCCACTTT
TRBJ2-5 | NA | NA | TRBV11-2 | CASSLGRGGLGETQYF | TGTGCCAGCAGCTTAGGCCGAGGGGGACTCGGAGAGACCCAGTACTTC
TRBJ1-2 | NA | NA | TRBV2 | CASSNVRDNYGYTF | TGTGCCAGCAGTAATGTCCGGGACAACTATGGCTACACCTTC
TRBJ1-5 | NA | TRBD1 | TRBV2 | CASNIQGDDQPQHF | TGTGCCAGCAACATACAGGGGGACGATCAGCCCCAGCATTTT
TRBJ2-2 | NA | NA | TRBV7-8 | CASRKNPINTGELFF | TGTGCCAGCAGGAAAAATCCAATTAACACCGGGGAGCTGTTTTTT
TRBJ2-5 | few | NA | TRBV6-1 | CASREGLQARRTQYF | TGTGCCAGCAGGGAAGGATTACAGGCTCGTCGGACCCAGTACTTC
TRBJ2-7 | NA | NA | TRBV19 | CASSMGLPAYEQYF | TGTGCCAGTAGTATGGGACTCCCGGCCTACGAGCAGTACTTC
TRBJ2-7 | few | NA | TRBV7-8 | CASSLETEQYF | TGTGCCAGCAGCTTAGAGACCGAGCAGTACTTC
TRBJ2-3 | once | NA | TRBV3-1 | CASSRREFDWTDTQYF | TGTGCCAGCAGCCGACGGGAGTTCGATTGGACAGATACGCAGTATTTT
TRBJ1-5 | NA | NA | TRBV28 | CASRTGTQGQPQHF | TGTGCCAGCCGGACCGGGACCCAGGGGCAGCCCCAGCATTTT
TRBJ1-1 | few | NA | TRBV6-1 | CASSTTGLNTEAFF | TGTGCCAGCAGTACCACAGGGCTGAACACTGAAGCTTTCTTT
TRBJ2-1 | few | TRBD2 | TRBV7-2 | CASSFSGLAGDNEQFF | TGTGCCAGCAGTTTCTCCGGACTAGCGGGGGACAATGAGCAGTTCTTC
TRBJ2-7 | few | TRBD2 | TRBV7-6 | CASSLVAAGGPPYEQYF | TGTGCCAGCAGCTTAGTGGCGGCGGGGGGGCCCCCCTACGAGCAGTACTTC
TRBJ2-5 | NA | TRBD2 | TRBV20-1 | CSARRAGAEETQYF | TGCAGTGCCAGACGAGCGGGGGCCGAAGAGACCCAGTACTTC
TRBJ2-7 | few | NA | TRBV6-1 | CASSEVGGNEQYF | TGTGCCAGCAGTGAGGTGGGCGGAAACGAGCAGTACTTC
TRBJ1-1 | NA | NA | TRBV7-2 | CASSLALGDGSEAFF | TGTGCCAGCAGCTTAGCCTTAGGGGACGGTTCTGAAGCTTTCTTT
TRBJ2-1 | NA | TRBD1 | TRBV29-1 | CSVAKGASSYNEQFF | TGCAGCGTTGCGAAGGGGGCGAGCTCCTACAATGAGCAGTTCTTC
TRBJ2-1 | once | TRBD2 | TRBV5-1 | CASRLRLAGEIDEQFF | TGCGCCAGCAGACTCCGACTAGCGGGTGAGATAGATGAGCAGTTCTTC
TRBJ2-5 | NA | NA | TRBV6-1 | CASSEGPGGGETQYF | TGTGCCAGCAGTGAAGGCCCGGGTGGGGGAGAGACCCAGTACTTC
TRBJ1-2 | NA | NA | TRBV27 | CASWAGETGYTF | TGTGCCAGCTGGGCGGGGGAGACTGGCTACACCTTC
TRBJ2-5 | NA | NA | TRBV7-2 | CASSLIGARGRWTQYF | TGTGCCAGCAGCTTAATCGGTGCGCGTGGCCGCTGGACCCAGTACTTC
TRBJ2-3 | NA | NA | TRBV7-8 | CAGSLGRGTDTQYF | TGTGCCGGATCATTGGGCCGGGGCACAGATACGCAGTATTTT
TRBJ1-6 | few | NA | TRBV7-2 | CASSRPPSPLHF | TGTGCCAGCAGTCGCCCCCCTTCACCCCTCCACTTT
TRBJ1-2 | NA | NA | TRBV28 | CASSSIFRESNYGYTF | TGTGCCAGCAGTTCGATCTTCAGGGAGTCTAACTATGGCTACACCTTC
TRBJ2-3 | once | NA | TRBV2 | CASIGAGVGTDTQYF | TGTGCCAGCATCGGGGCGGGTGTTGGCACAGATACGCAGTATTTT
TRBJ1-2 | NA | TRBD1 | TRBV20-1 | CSAWDRENYGYTF | TGCAGTGCGTGGGACAGGGAAAACTATGGCTACACCTTC
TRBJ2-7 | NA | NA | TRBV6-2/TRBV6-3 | CASRLTAAYEQYF | TGTGCCAGCAGACTGACAGCCGCCTACGAGCAGTACTTC
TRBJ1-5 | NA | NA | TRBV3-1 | CASSHRNQPQHF | TGTGCCAGCAGCCATAGGAATCAGCCCCAGCATTTT
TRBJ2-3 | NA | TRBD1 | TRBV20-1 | CSAWTGSTDTQYF | TGCAGTGCTTGGACAGGCAGCACAGATACGCAGTATTTT
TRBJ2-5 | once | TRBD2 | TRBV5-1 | CASSLAVGLAVNQETQYF | TGCGCCAGCAGCTTGGCCGTAGGACTAGCGGTCAATCAAGAGACCCAGTACTTC
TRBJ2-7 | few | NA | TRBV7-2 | CASSPIVGLSFEQYF | TGTGCCAGCAGCCCAATAGTGGGACTTTCGTTCGAGCAGTACTTC
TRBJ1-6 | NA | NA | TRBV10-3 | CAISESMRSPLHF | TGTGCCATCAGTGAGTCTATGAGGTCACCCCTCCACTTT